This is a list of T cell receptor beta chains from one sample in a study of blood T cell repertoires in COVID-19. TCRdb's copy holds only in-frame clones and misses some; the assay was immunoSEQ multiplex PCR. This table holds 350,000 to 450,000 clones, 80% to 85% found once. Sample: PBMCs or T cells enriched from blood (not recorded which). The receptors were gathered from a woman between 50 and 59 years old who had recovered from COVID-19. Each CDR3 is given with its conserved first and last residue. The D gene is left open where the match is weak. Clone size is not always given. Where it is, it says once, few, many or a class for expanded clones.

TRBV7-2,.,TRBJ1-1,TRBD1,TGTGCCAGCAGCTTAGAGACAGGGGTTTTCACTGAAGCTTTCTTT,CASSLETGVFTEAFF
TRBV3-1/TRBV3-2,.,TRBJ1-1,.,TGTGCCAGCAGCCAAAGGGGGGAAGCTTTCTTT,CASSQRGEAFF
TRBV9,.,TRBJ2-2,.,TGTGCCAGCAGCTCGGTTTCTGTTAAGAACACCGGGGAGCTGTTTTTT,CASSSVSVKNTGELFF
TRBV5-4,.,TRBJ1-1,.,TGTGCCAGCAGTCGGAGGGTTGTGGACGCTGAAGCTTTCTTT,CASSRRVVDAEAFF
TRBV19,.,TRBJ1-5,TRBD1,TGTGCCACCAGACCGGGACAGGCCTATAGCAATCAGCCCCAGCATTTT,CATRPGQAYSNQPQHF
TRBV6-2/TRBV6-3,.,TRBJ2-3,.,TGTGCCAGCAGCCTAGCGTTGAGCACAGATACGCAGTATTTT,CASSLALSTDTQYF
TRBV30,.,TRBJ2-1,TRBD2,TGTGCCTGGAGTAAAACGGGGGGTCTCTACAATGAGCAGTTCTTC,CAWSKTGGLYNEQFF
TRBV6-4,.,TRBJ2-1,TRBD2,TGTGCCAGCAGTCCTAGCGGGAGGGCCAAAAGGGGTTCCTACAATGAGCAGTTCTTC,CASSPSGRAKRGSYNEQFF
TRBV7-9,.,TRBJ1-1,.,TGTGCCAGCAGCTTAAGCGGGTCTCTTAACACTGAAGCTTTCTTT,CASSLSGSLNTEAFF
TRBV2,.,TRBJ1-2,.,TGTGCCGGAGGACATCCCCAGGGGAGGGGCTATGGCTACACCTTC,CAGGHPQGRGYGYTF
TRBV7-9,.,TRBJ1-6,.,TGTGCCAGCAGCCACACCCCCCGGGGTTCACCCCTCCACTTT,CASSHTPRGSPLHF
TRBV6-5,.,TRBJ1-1,.,TGTGCCAGCAGTTACTCATGGGGGGAGAACACTGAAGCTTTCTTT,CASSYSWGENTEAFF
TRBV5-5,.,TRBJ1-4,TRBD1,TGTGCCAGCAGCTACCAGGACAGGGGCGAGGGGGTAACTAATGAAAAACTGTTTTTT,CASSYQDRGEGVTNEKLFF
TRBV12-3/TRBV12-4,once,TRBJ2-1,.,TGTGCCAGCAGTTTACTGGGAGGCAATGAGCAGTTCTTC,CASSLLGGNEQFF
TRBV2,few,TRBJ1-2,.,TGTGCCAGCAGTGAGGCCGACAGAGCTAACTATGGCTACACCTTC,CASSEADRANYGYTF
TRBV5-1,.,TRBJ2-5,.,TGCGCCAGCAGCTTGGGGGGGGATGAGACCCAGTACTTC,CASSLGGDETQYF
TRBV11-3,.,TRBJ1-1,TRBD1,TGTGCCAGCAGCCCCCACCTACAGGGGAGCACTGAAGCTTTCTTT,CASSPHLQGSTEAFF
TRBV5-1,.,TRBJ2-7,.,TGCGCCAGCAATGACGCGCGGGGTTCGGGAGAGCAGTACTTC,CASNDARGSGEQYF